This T cell receptor (beta chain) was sequenced during a study of a mutant IDH1 vaccine in newly diagnosed glioma. Study as a whole: Vaccination began 4-6 weeks post radiotherapy alone, or with temozolomide cycles. Patients under treatment included about 60% males and 37.5% females and had a mean age of around 40 years. Patients previously underwent radiotherapy, temozolomide, or both, and most underwent both.

Germline V gene data show CDR1 as SGDLS and CDR2 as YYNGEE. This CDR3 has 14 residues. Trimming took 3 bases from V and 2 from J, leaving 11 bases between them. Documented time point: week 11, during vaccination. Vaccinated patients received 300 ug of mutant IDH1 20-mer peptide per dose, with topical imiquimod. As regards this clone: The antigen is unknown.

Method: immunoSEQ multiplex PCR; TCRdb's copy keeps in-frame clones and lacks some. Of roughly 120,000 clones listed, roughly 90% are singletons. The V and J genes are TRBV9 and TRBJ2-5; D is possibly TRBD1 (7 bases). Sequenced material: PBMCs, taken from a glioma patient whose treatment included an IDH1 peptide vaccine. The TCR sequence derives from a woman aged 45-60 years with glioma. The CDR3 DNA is TGTGCCAGCAGCGCAGGGGGGCAGCAAGAGACCCAGTACTTC. Translating it yields CASSAGGQQETQYF.